A single sample is the source of the 22 T cell receptor beta chains below, sequenced in a study of blood T cells in healthy people across ages. A J-beta primer mix and a sample-barcoded 5' primer were used in a second PCR of about 7 to 12 cycles. TCRdb reanalysed the 5' RACE reads using MiXCR and keeps one entry per CDR3 protein. The data show 1.5 million to 2 million distinct CDR3 sequences, with roughly 32% seen just once and roughly 10% held by the top ten. Sequenced: blood. The receptors come from a woman under 40 in good health.

There are many counts of this clonotype. The J gene is TRBJ2-5, the V gene TRBV3-1; D is perhaps TRBD2 (5 bases). This CDR3 has 15 amino acids. Germline assignment: CDR1 LGHDT and CDR2 YNNKEL (reference sequence). V was cut by 0 bases and J by 5 bases, with 13 bases left in between. CDR3 protein: CASSQDGLVGETQYF. DNA for the CDR3: TGTGCCAGCAGCCAAGATGGACTGGTCGGGGAGACCCAGTACTTC.

The V gene is TRBV3-1, the J gene TRBJ1-2; unclear D gene. Trimming stripped 5 bases from V and 7 bases from J, with 20 bases between. Germline V CDR1 and CDR2: LGHDT, YNNKEL (reference sequence). The CDR3 consists of 15 residues. This chain's CDR3 is CASSALFLDSGGYTF. CDR3 DNA sequence: TGTGCCAGCAGCGCTCTATTCCTCGACTCCGGTGGCTACACCTTC.

This clonotype was seen a handful of times. The chain has TRBV20-1 and TRBJ1-1; D unclear. Germline V gene sequence: CDR1 DFQATT, CDR2 SNEGSKA (reference sequence). The CDR3 is made up of 12 amino acids. V was shortened by 2 bases and J by 5 bases, with 9 bases between the two germline ends. CDR3 DNA sequence: TGCAGTGCTAGACAACAGAATACTGAAGCTTTCTTT. Translating gives CSARQQNTEAFF.

Remarks on this clonotype: An end of the junction does not agree with germline; a read error may underlie this. The chain carries TRBV9 and TRBJ1-2; 7 bases line up with TRBD1. CDR1 and CDR2 (germline): SGDLS, YYNGEE. The CDR3 consists of 16 residues. DNA for the CDR3: TGTGCCAGCAGAGGGACAGCCGGCGGACGTAACTATGGCTGCACCTTC. It specifies CASRGTAGGRNYGCTF.

As for this clonotype: A much larger clone lies one base from this, so it may be a read error. This sequence joins TRBV27 and TRBJ2-1; 8 bases are a match to TRBD1. Germline assignment: CDR1 MNHEY and CDR2 SMNVEV (reference sequence). CDR3 length equals 14 residues. The CDR3 is CAGSFTGGYNEQFF. CDR3 nucleotide sequence: TGTGCCGGCAGTTTTACAGGGGGTTACAATGAGCAGTTCTTC.

Only a few counts were recorded for this clonotype. The chain's CDR3 is CSAWRGGLEQYF. The CDR3 DNA sequence: TGCAGTGCTTGGCGTGGTGGGCTCGAGCAGTACTTC. The chain is built from TRBV20-1 and TRBJ2-7; D is unresolved. The CDR3 consists of 12 residues. Per the germline V gene, CDR1 is DFQATT and CDR2 is SNEGSKA (reference sequence). Deletions cut 5 bases from V and 6 bases from J, with 14 bases between.

This clonotype was seen a single time. The rearrangement joins TRBV27 to TRBJ1-1, with D perhaps TRBD1 (6 bases). Germline CDR1 and CDR2: MNHEY and SMNVEV (reference sequence). Trimming stripped 7 bases from V and 8 bases from J, with 14 bases between. CDR3 size: 12 residues. For the CDR3, the DNA is TGTGCCAGCACCACTGGGGGCAGGGAAGCTTTCTTT. Residues: CASTTGGREAFF.

In this sample, this clonotype turned up many times. This chain connects TRBV7-9 to TRBJ2-7; 9 bases line up with TRBD1. The CDR3 is 14 residues long. Germline-derived CDR1 and CDR2 are SEHNR and FQNEAQ (reference sequence). Trimming cost V 6 bases and J 3 bases; bases outside gene matches: 6. CDR3 protein: CASSSGTGIYEQYF. In nucleotides, the CDR3 is TGTGCCAGCAGTTCCGGGACAGGGATCTACGAGCAGTACTTC.

A note on this clonotype: Relative to the germline gene, one junction end is altered; a read error may explain this. The chain links TRBV20-1 to TRBJ1-2, with 7 bases matching TRBD1. This CDR3 region has 14 residues. Germline CDR1 reads DFQATT; CDR2 reads SNEGSKA (reference sequence). The CDR3: CSTRVPGGDYGYTF. The CDR3, as DNA: TGCAGTACTAGAGTACCAGGGGGAGACTATGGCTACACCTTC.

This clonotype has a handful of counts. The chain combines TRBV2 with TRBJ2-3; a weak D match, TRBD2 (6 bases). The CDR3 loop spans 16 amino acids. Germline loops: CDR1 SNHLY, CDR2 FYNNEI. Trimming stripped 4 bases from V and 3 bases from J, with 17 bases between. CDR3 sequence reads: CASSVRWGTLTDTQYF. DNA for the CDR3: TGTGCCAGCAGTGTCCGTTGGGGGACTCTAACAGATACGCAGTATTTT.

This clonotype was detected only a few times. The rearrangement joins TRBV20-1 to TRBJ2-7; D gene unclear. The CDR3 length is 13 residues. V was trimmed by 1 base and J by 4 bases, leaving 11 bases between them. Germline CDR1 DFQATT, CDR2 SNEGSKA (reference sequence). CDR3 bases: TGCAGTGCTAGAGGCGATCATTTTTACGAGCAGTACTTC. As protein: CSARGDHFYEQYF.

This clonotype was detected only a few times. The CDR3 region is CSTREAGSLNTQYF. The CDR3 DNA is TGCAGCACAAGGGAGGCAGGTAGCTTAAATACGCAGTATTTT. This chain links TRBV29-1 with TRBJ2-3, with a tentative D call TRBD2 (6 bases). The V end lost 8 bases, the J end lost 7 bases, and 22 bases lay between the germline ends. CDR3 length equals 14 residues. CDR1 and CDR2 (germline): SQVTM, ANQGSEA.

The V and J genes are TRBV7-9 and TRBJ1-2; unclear D gene. With 2 bases removed from V and 4 bases from J, the gap between germline ends came to 17 bases. Germline V lookup: CDR1 SEHNR, CDR2 FQNEAQ (reference sequence). This CDR3 contains 16 residues. CDR3 DNA: TGTGCCAGCAGCTTAACCCCGAGTTCCGGGGTCTATGGCTACACCTTC. Translating it yields CASSLTPSSGVYGYTF.

This rearrangement joins TRBV12-3 or TRBV12-4 to TRBJ2-5; D is unclear. The V end lost 7 bases, the J end lost 11 bases, and 32 bases lay between the germline ends. This CDR3 contains 17 residues. The CDR3 protein is CASIAVPVGNRPIGQYF. Here the CDR3 DNA reads TGTGCCAGCATTGCGGTACCGGTAGGGAACCGACCAATAGGGCAGTACTTC.

The chain employs TRBV11-2 and TRBJ2-4; tentative D call: TRBD2 (6 bases). The CDR3 has 14 amino acids. Germline CDR1 is SGHAT and CDR2 is FQNNGV. Trimming took off 4 bases at V and 9 bases at J, with 16 bases between the two ends. The CDR3, as DNA: TGTGCCAGCAGCTGTAGTGGAGGGGTTGGCATTCAGTACTTC. The encoded protein is CASSCSGGVGIQYF.

This clonotype was picked up many times. The rearrangement joins TRBV5-5 to TRBJ2-1, with 12 nucleotides matching TRBD2. Germline CDR1 reads SGHKS; CDR2 reads YYEKEE (reference sequence). CDR3 size: 15 residues. Unmatched junction bases numbered 8, after V lost 4 bases and J lost 9 bases. For the CDR3, the DNA is TGTGCCAGCAGCATAGCTAGCGGGAGGGCCGGTGAGCAGTTCTTC. Amino acid sequence: CASSIASGRAGEQFF.

This clonotype was counted only a few times. This sequence joins TRBV4-2 and TRBJ2-5, with 8 nucleotides matching TRBD1. With V trimmed by 0 bases and J by 5 bases, 5 bases remained unmatched. The CDR3 contains 15 residues. Germline assignment: CDR1 LGHNA and CDR2 YNFKEQ. CDR3 loop: CASSQERTGLETQYF. The CDR3 DNA follows: TGTGCCAGCAGCCAAGAACGGACAGGGCTGGAGACCCAGTACTTC.

This clonotype has ten or more counts. The chain links TRBV7-6 to TRBJ2-3, with a weak D call TRBD1 (5 bases). The CDR3 consists of 14 residues. Looked up from germline, CDR1 is SGHVS and CDR2 is FNYEAQ. V gave up 3 bases and J gave up 6 bases, with 13 bases separating them. The CDR3 region has the DNA TGTGCCAGCAGCTTGGGTCTAGGGGCGGATACGCAGTATTTT. Residues: CASSLGLGADTQYF.

The CDR3 sequence: CASSHNRGRGYTF. CDR3 coding DNA: TGCGCCAGCAGCCACAACAGGGGGCGAGGCTACACCTTC. V and J are TRBV4-1 and TRBJ1-2, with 9 positions matching TRBD1. The germline gives CDR1 MGHRA, CDR2 YSYEKL. V gave up 3 bases and J gave up 8 bases; unmatched junction bases: 4. The CDR3 covers 13 residues.

This clonotype turned up a few times. The chain joins TRBV20-1 to TRBJ2-7; a weak D match, TRBD1 (5 bases). Germline CDR1 reads DFQATT; CDR2 reads SNEGSKA (reference sequence). Trimming removed 1 base from V and 6 bases from J, with 10 bases in between. The CDR3 sequence is 12 residues long. The CDR3, as DNA: TGCAGTGCTAGAGGCAGGGTTATCGAGCAGTACTTC. The encoded protein is CSARGRVIEQYF.

The V call is TRBV5-6, the J call TRBJ2-3, with 7 bases matching TRBD1. The CDR3 runs 13 residues. V was clipped by 4 bases and J by 6 bases; unmatched bases: 5. Germline CDR1 reads SGHDT; CDR2 reads YYEEEE. The CDR3 spells CASSMTGWDTQYF. The DNA for the CDR3 is TGTGCCAGCAGCATGACAGGGTGGGATACGCAGTATTTT.

Here the CDR3 DNA reads TGTGCCAGCACCACAAGCGGGGGGACCTACAATGAGCAGTTCTTC. This translates into CASTTSGGTYNEQFF. V usage is TRBV3-1 and J usage is TRBJ2-1; 9 positions match TRBD2. This CDR3 is 15 amino acids long. The ends lost 7 bases at V and 2 bases at J; junction bases unmatched: 6. The germline V gene has CDR1 LGHDT and CDR2 YNNKEL (reference sequence).